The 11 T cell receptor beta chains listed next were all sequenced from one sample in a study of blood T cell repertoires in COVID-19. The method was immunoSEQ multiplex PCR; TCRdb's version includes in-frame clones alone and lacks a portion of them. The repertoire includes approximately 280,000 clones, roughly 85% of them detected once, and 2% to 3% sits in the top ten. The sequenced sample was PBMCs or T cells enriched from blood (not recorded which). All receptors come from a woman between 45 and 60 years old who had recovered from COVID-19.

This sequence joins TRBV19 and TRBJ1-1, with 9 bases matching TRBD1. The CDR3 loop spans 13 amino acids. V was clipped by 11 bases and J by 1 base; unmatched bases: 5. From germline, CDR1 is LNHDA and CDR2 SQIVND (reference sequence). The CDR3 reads CAVQDRGNTEAFF. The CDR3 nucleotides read TGTGCCGTCCAGGACAGGGGGAACACTGAAGCTTTCTTT.

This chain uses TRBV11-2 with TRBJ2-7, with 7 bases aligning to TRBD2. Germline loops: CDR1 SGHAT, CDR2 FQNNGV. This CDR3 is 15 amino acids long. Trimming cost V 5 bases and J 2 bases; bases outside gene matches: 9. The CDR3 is CASSGLSSGTYEQYF. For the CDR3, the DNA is TGTGCCAGCAGCGGGCTGTCTAGCGGTACCTACGAGCAGTACTTC.

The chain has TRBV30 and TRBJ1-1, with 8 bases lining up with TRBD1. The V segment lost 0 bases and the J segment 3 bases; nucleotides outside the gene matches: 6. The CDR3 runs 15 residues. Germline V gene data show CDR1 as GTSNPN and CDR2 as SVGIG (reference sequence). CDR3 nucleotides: TGTGCCTGGAGTGTACAGCAGGGGGCCTACACTGAAGCTTTCTTT. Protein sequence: CAWSVQQGAYTEAFF.

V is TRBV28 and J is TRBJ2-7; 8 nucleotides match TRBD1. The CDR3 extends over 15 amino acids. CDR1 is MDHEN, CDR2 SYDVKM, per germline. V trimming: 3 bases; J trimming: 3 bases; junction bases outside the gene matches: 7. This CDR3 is CASSFVQGVVYEQYF. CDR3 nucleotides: TGTGCCAGCAGTTTTGTACAGGGGGTAGTCTACGAGCAGTACTTC.

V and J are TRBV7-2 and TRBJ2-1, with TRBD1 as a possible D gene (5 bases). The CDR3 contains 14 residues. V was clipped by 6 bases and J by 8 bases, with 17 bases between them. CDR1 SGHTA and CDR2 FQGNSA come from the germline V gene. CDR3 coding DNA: TGTGCCAGCAGGGTGATGATCAGGGCCGATGAGCAGTTCTTC. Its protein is CASRVMIRADEQFF.

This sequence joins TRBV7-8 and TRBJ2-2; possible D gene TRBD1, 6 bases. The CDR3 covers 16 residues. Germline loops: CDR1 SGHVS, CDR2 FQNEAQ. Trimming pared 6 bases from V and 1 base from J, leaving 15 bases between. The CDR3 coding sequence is TGTGCCAGCAGACCCCCGGGACACTTGAACACCGGGGAGCTGTTTTTT. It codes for CASRPPGHLNTGELFF.

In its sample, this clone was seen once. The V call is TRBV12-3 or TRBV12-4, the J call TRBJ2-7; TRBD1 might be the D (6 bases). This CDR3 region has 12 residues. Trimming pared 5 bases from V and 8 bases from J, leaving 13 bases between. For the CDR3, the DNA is TGTGCCAGCAGTATTGACAGGAAAAAGCAGTACTTC. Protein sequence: CASSIDRKKQYF.

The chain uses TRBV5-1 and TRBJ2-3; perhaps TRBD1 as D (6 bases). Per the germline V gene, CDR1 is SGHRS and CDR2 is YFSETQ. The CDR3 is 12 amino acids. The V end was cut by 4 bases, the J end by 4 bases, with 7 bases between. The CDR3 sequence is CASSEGADTQYF. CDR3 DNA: TGCGCCAGCAGCGAGGGGGCAGATACGCAGTATTTT.

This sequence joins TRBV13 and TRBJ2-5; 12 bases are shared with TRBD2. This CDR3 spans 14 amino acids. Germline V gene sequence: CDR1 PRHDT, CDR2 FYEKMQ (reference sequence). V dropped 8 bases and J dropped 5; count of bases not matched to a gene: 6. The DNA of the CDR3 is TGTGCCAGCCGACTAGCGGGAGTTGCGGAGACCCAGTACTTC. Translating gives CASRLAGVAETQYF.

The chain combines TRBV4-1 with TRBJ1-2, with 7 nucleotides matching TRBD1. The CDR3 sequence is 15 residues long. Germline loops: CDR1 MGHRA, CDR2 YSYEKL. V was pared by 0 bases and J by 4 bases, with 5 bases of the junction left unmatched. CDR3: CASSQDPGGAYGYTF. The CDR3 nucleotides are TGCGCCAGCAGCCAAGATCCAGGGGGTGCCTATGGCTACACCTTC.

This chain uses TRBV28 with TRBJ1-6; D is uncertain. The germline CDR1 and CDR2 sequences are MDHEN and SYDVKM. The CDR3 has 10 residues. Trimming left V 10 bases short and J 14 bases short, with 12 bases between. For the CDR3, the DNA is TGTGCCACCTTTCGAGGGACCCTCCACTTT. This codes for CATFRGTLHF.